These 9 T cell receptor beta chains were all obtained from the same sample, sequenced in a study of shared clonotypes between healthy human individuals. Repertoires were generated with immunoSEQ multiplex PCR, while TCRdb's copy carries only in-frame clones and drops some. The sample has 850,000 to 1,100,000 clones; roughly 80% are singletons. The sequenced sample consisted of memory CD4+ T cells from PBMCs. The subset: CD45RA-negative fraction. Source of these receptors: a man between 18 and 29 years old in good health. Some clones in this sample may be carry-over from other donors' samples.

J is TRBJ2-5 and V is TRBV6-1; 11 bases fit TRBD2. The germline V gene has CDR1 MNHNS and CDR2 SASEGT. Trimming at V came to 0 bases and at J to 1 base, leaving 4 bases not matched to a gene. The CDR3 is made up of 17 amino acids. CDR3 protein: CASSEAFLAGGQETQYF. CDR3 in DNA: TGTGCCAGCAGTGAAGCGTTTCTAGCGGGGGGCCAAGAGACCCAGTACTTC.

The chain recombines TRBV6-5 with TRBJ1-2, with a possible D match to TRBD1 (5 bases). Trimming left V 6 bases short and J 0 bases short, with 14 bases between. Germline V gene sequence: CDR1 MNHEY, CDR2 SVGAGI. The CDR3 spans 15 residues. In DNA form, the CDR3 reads TGTGCCAGCAGCATCAGGGAATATTCTAACTATGGCTACACCTTC. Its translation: CASSIREYSNYGYTF.

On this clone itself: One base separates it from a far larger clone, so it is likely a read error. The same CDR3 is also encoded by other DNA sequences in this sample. This CDR3 reads CASSELSGAFGYGYTF. The CDR3 nucleotides read TGTGCCAGCAGTGAACTGTCGGGGGCTTTTGGCTACGGCTACACCTTC. The chain combines TRBV2 with TRBJ1-2; a possible D gene is TRBD1 (6 bases). V was shortened by 2 bases and J by 8 bases, with 21 bases between the two germline ends. The CDR3 totals 16 residues. Germline CDR1 SNHLY, CDR2 FYNNEI.

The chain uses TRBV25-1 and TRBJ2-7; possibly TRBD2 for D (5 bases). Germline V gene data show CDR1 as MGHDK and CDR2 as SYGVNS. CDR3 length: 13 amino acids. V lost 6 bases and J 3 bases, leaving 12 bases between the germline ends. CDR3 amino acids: CASRAGAHYEQYF. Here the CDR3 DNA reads TGTGCCAGCAGGGCGGGCGCCCACTACGAGCAGTACTTC.

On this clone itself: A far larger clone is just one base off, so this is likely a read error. CDR3 sequence (DNA): TGTGCCAGCAGTGGGCAGACAGAGCATAGTCAGCCCCAGCATTTT. Translation gives CASSGQTEHSQPQHF. This chain joins TRBV6-1 and TRBJ1-5; perhaps TRBD1 as D (5 bases). Germline loops: CDR1 MNHNS, CDR2 SASEGT. The CDR3 is made up of 15 amino acids. V lost 4 bases, J lost 6 bases, and 16 bases lay in between.

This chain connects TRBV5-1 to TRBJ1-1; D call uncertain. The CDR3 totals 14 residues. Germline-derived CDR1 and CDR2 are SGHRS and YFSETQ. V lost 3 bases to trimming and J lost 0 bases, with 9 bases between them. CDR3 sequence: CASSSTTVNTEAFF. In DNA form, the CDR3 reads TGCGCCAGCAGCTCGACTACCGTGAACACTGAAGCTTTCTTT.

The CDR3 nucleotides read TGTGCCAGCACCCGAACAGGGGACACCGGGGAGCTGTTTTTT. Translating it yields CASTRTGDTGELFF. V is TRBV11-3 and J is TRBJ2-2, with 7 nucleotides matching TRBD1. The V gene end was trimmed by 7 bases and the J gene end by 3 bases; junction bases not matched to a gene: 5. The CDR3 sequence is 14 residues long. Germline CDR1 is SGHNT and CDR2 is YENEEA.

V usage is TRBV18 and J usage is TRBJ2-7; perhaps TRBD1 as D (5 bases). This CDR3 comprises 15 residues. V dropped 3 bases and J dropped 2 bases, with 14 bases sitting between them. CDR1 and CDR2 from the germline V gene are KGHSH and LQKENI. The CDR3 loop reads CASSPARVVTYEQYF. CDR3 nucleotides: TGTGCCAGCTCACCGGCCAGGGTGGTAACCTACGAGCAGTACTTC.

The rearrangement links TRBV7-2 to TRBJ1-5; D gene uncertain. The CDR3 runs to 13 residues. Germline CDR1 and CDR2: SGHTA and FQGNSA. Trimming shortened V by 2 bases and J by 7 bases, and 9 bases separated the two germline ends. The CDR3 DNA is TGTGCCAGCAGCTTATCCACGGACCAGCCCCAGCATTTT. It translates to CASSLSTDQPQHF.